This note documents a single T cell receptor (beta chain) sequence. Its antigen is currently unknown. Sequencing was performed with immunoSEQ multiplex PCR; in TCRdb, only in-frame clones are kept and a portion is missing. Of around 80,000 clones detected, under 75% appear once; the ten largest clones hold around 10%. The data belong to a study of radiotherapy plus CTLA-4 blockade in lung cancer. Study as a whole: Objective response was observed in over 15% of patients, and disease control in approximately 30%.

CDR1 and CDR2 (germline): SGHTA, FQGNSA. This CDR3 region has 15 residues. Losses at the gene ends were 4 bases for V and 3 bases for J; bases not matched to a gene: 2. Study-wide results and caveats: Together with interferon-beta, which increased in serum after radiation, early dynamic changes in blood T cell clones were reportedly the best predictors of response.

The gene calls are TRBV7-2 and TRBJ2-1, with 11 positions matching TRBD2. The sequencing used peripheral blood, collected from a patient treated with radiotherapy plus ipilimumab. The receptor was derived from a human donor with non-small cell lung cancer whose response to radiotherapy plus ipilimumab could not be evaluated. CDR3 region: CASSYSGGGYNEQFF. In nucleotides, the CDR3 is TGTGCCAGCAGCTATAGCGGGGGGGGCTACAATGAGCAGTTCTTC.